This T cell receptor (beta chain) was obtained from a study of T cell repertoires in cytomegalovirus infection. Study details: Both CMV infection and a matching HLA type were indicated by public TCR beta signatures.

Whole-study findings and limits: HLA-C-restricted CMV clonotypes gave the most frequent clonotype in two of eight donors.

The CDR3 sequence is 15 residues long. The trim removed 6 bases at V and 0 bases at J, leaving 2 bases unmatched. Germline assignment: CDR1 WSHSY and CDR2 SAAADI. This clonotype was detected a few times. Its target is unknown. TCRdb reanalysed the reads using MiXCR and keeps one entry per CDR3 protein. The sample includes hundreds of thousands of distinct CDR3 sequences, approximately 42% seen only once; the top ten take around 44%. The receptor was derived from a human donor in good health (CMV status not recorded). Some clones in this sample may be carry-over from other donors' samples. The rearrangement links TRBV10-2 to TRBJ1-5; 10 bases fit TRBD1. The source was cultured PBMCs, collected from culture after CMV antigen stimulation. For the CDR3, the DNA is TGCGCCAGCAGCCGGGACAGGGGTAGCAATCAGCCCCAGCATTTT. Translating gives CASSRDRGSNQPQHF.